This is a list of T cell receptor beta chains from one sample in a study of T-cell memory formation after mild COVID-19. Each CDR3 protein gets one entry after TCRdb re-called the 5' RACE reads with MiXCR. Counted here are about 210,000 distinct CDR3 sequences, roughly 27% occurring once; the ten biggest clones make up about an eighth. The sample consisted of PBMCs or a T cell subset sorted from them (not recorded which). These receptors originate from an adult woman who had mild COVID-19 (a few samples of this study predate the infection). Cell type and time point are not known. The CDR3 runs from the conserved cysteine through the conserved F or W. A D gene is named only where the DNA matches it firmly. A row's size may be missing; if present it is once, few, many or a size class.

CATSKGEGNTEAFF,TGTGCCACCAGCAAAGGGGAGGGAAACACTGAAGCTTTCTTT,TRBV15,-,TRBJ1-1,-
CASALAGRSYEQYF,TGTGCCAGCGCCTTGGCAGGGCGTTCCTACGAGCAGTACTTC,TRBV7-9,-,TRBJ2-7,-
CSVPAGGTYNEQFF,TGCAGTGTTCCAGCGGGGGGGACCTACAATGAGCAGTTCTTC,TRBV20-1,once,TRBJ2-1,TRBD2
CSVEGLAGGTDTQYF,TGCAGCGTTGAAGGACTAGCGGGAGGGACAGATACGCAGTATTTT,TRBV29-1,-,TRBJ2-3,TRBD2
CASSWDGFQGAEAFF,TGTGCCAGCAGCTGGGACGGCTTTCAAGGCGCTGAAGCTTTCTTT,TRBV11-3,few,TRBJ1-1,-
CASSWEGRFGAFF,TGTGCCAGCAGCTGGGAGGGACGCTTTGGGGCTTTCTTT,TRBV7-2,few,TRBJ1-1,-
CASSDFPYEQYF,TGCGCCAGCAGTGATTTCCCCTACGAGCAGTACTTC,TRBV10-2,-,TRBJ2-7,-
CASSVAEGGPYEQYF,TGTGCCAGCAGCGTAGCGGAGGGAGGGCCCTACGAGCAGTACTTC,TRBV9,-,TRBJ2-7,TRBD2
CSVEGYSPKRPYEQYF,TGCAGCGTTGAGGGATACAGCCCGAAAAGACCCTACGAGCAGTACTTC,TRBV29-1,few,TRBJ2-7,-
CASSLGVDILGPLELFF,TGTGCCAGCAGCCTAGGGGTCGACATCCTGGGTCCCCTTGAGCTGTTTTTT,TRBV12-3/TRBV12-4,many,TRBJ2-2,-
CASSLAGAHYEQYF,TGTGCCAGCAGTTTAGCCGGGGCCCACTACGAGCAGTACTTC,TRBV12-3/TRBV12-4,many,TRBJ2-7,-
CASSLGPENYGYTF,TGTGCCAGCAGCTTGGGTCCGGAGAACTATGGCTACACCTTC,TRBV5-6,few,TRBJ1-2,-
CASSFPGRDYSNEQFF,TGTGCCAGCAGCTTCCCCGGCCGGGACTATTCGAATGAGCAGTTCTTC,TRBV7-2,few,TRBJ2-1,TRBD2
CASSEAPSSGNTIYF,TGTGCCAGCAGTGAAGCCCCGAGCTCTGGAAACACCATATATTTT,TRBV6-1,many,TRBJ1-3,-
CASRHSGTQSTDTQYF,TGTGCCAGCAGACATTCCGGGACCCAAAGCACAGATACGCAGTATTTT,TRBV7-9,-,TRBJ2-3,-
CASSLLQASYGYTF,TGCGCCAGCAGCTTGCTCCAAGCCTCCTATGGCTACACCTTC,TRBV5-1,-,TRBJ1-2,-
CASSLGIELTEAFF,TGTGCCAGCAGCTTGGGTATTGAACTCACTGAAGCTTTCTTT,TRBV5-6,-,TRBJ1-1,-
CASSQHKLGQVTYEQYF,TGTGCCAGCAGTCAACACAAGCTGGGACAGGTGACCTACGAGCAGTACTTC,TRBV12-3/TRBV12-4,few,TRBJ2-7,TRBD1